The 23 T cell receptor beta chains reported below all come from one sample, sequenced in a study of early T cells in non-severe SARS-CoV-2 infection. One entry per CDR3 protein results from TCRdb running MiXCR on the 5' RACE reads. Seen here are about 52,000 distinct CDR3 sequences, about 11% observed once, and the top ten hold approximately 13%. The sequenced sample was whole blood. The receptors derive from an adult who was a healthcare worker with PCR-confirmed SARS-CoV-2 infection or an uninfected control (not recorded which).

The V and J genes are TRBV28 and TRBJ1-4, with D unclear. The CDR3 is 14 residues long. CDR1 is MDHEN and CDR2 is SYDVKM in the germline V gene. Trimming left V 3 bases short and J 7 bases short, with 12 bases between. In nucleotides, the CDR3 is TGTGCCAGCAGTTTGTGGGGAAGGGCTGAAAAACTGTTTTTT. The encoded protein is CASSLWGRAEKLFF.

This clonotype was seen at least ten times. This chain connects TRBV28 to TRBJ1-1; 11 bases match TRBD1. CDR3 length: 15 residues. J gave up 7 bases and V 4 bases, and 8 bases lay outside the gene matches. In germline, CDR1 is MDHEN, CDR2 SYDVKM. For the CDR3, the DNA is TGTGCCAGCAGTTCAGGGGACAGGGGGATCGTTGAAGCTTTCTTT. Translated: CASSSGDRGIVEAFF. Full variable domain (missing parts from reference TRBV28 and TRBJ1-1): DVKVTQSSRYLVKRTGEKVFLECVQDMDHENMFWYRQDPGLGLRLIYFSYDVKMKEKGDIPEGYSVSREKKERFSLILESASTNQTSMYLCASSSGDRGIVEAFFGQGTRLTVV.

The chain joins TRBV6-2 or TRBV6-3 to TRBJ2-3, with TRBD1 matching 10 bases. The DNA matches TRBJ1-5 better at its end, which makes the J call doubtful. Germline CDR1 reads MNHEY; CDR2 reads SVGEGT. This CDR3 spans 15 amino acids. The CDR3 DNA is TGTGCCAGCAGCCCCGGGACAGGGGATGCAGATACGCAGCATTTT. Residues: CASSPGTGDADTQHF.

This clonotype was seen a few times. The rearrangement links TRBV12-3 or TRBV12-4 to TRBJ1-2; 10 bases agree with TRBD1. The V and J ends lost 5 bases and 7 bases, in that order; junction bases with no gene match: 10. This CDR3 region has 15 residues. The CDR3 protein is CASSTADGTGVGYTF. In DNA form, the CDR3 reads TGTGCCAGCAGTACGGCCGACGGGACAGGGGTTGGCTACACCTTC.

The table lists this clonotype with a few counts. The CDR3 reads CASSVQGTSNNEQFF. DNA of the CDR3: TGTGCCAGCAGTGTCCAGGGGACCTCTAATAATGAGCAGTTCTTC. The chain carries TRBV2 and TRBJ2-1, with D possibly matching TRBD1 (6 bases). The CDR3 runs 15 residues. V lost 4 bases, J lost 7 bases, and 17 bases lay in between. The germline CDR1 and CDR2 sequences are SNHLY and FYNNEI.

This rearrangement joins TRBV20-1 to TRBJ2-7, with 12 bases fitting TRBD2. From germline, CDR1 is DFQATT and CDR2 SNEGSKA (reference sequence). The CDR3 is made up of 15 amino acids. V lost 6 bases and J lost 10; bases outside the gene matches: 16. The CDR3 loop is CSARNTAGLAGSQYF. CDR3 sequence (DNA): TGCAGTGCCCGGAACACCGCGGGACTAGCGGGCTCTCAGTACTTC.

The chain couples TRBV12-3 or TRBV12-4 to TRBJ1-6; D perhaps matches TRBD1 (6 bases). Trimming took 2 bases from V and 9 from J, leaving 11 bases between them. The CDR3 consists of 14 residues. The CDR3 region is CASSLQGKGSPLHF. The CDR3 DNA reads TGTGCCAGCAGTTTACAGGGGAAGGGTTCACCCCTCCACTTT.

This clonotype was seen a few times. This rearrangement joins TRBV7-9 to TRBJ1-2; D perhaps matches TRBD1 (6 bases). V was cut by 5 bases and J by 2 bases, with 12 bases left in between. The length of the CDR3 is 14 residues. Germline CDR1 is SEHNR and CDR2 is FQNEAQ (reference sequence). Written as DNA, the CDR3 is TGTGCCAGCAGCGCGGACAGCCTCAACTATGGCTACACCTTC. Translation gives CASSADSLNYGYTF.

The gene calls are TRBV5-1 and TRBJ1-1; D is uncertain. V was trimmed by 0 bases and J by 4 bases, leaving 10 bases between them. The CDR3 length is 14 residues. Germline CDR1 is SGHRS and CDR2 is YFSETQ. CDR3 residues: CASSLVPRGTEAFF. The CDR3 nucleotides are TGCGCCAGCAGCTTGGTACCCCGGGGCACTGAAGCTTTCTTT.

This chain uses TRBV27 with TRBJ2-6; a possible D gene is TRBD1 (6 bases). CDR3 length: 22 residues. Germline CDR1 is MNHEY and CDR2 is SMNVEV (reference sequence). Between the trimmed V and J ends, which lost 4 bases and 0 bases, there was a span of 28 bases. CDR3 in DNA: TGTGCCAGCAGTTCGGACCCCCGGATACAGGGAACCTCCCCCTCTGGGGCCAACGTCCTGACTTTC. Its translation: CASSSDPRIQGTSPSGANVLTF.

This clonotype was seen at least ten times. The chain carries TRBV29-1 and TRBJ2-5; TRBD1 is a possible D gene (6 bases). CDR1 is SQVTM, CDR2 ANQGSEA, per germline. V lost 7 bases and J lost 5, with 14 bases in between. The CDR3 totals 12 residues. The CDR3 DNA reads as TGCAGCGCATCAAGGGGGTCGGAGACCCAGTACTTC. This encodes CSASRGSETQYF. The variable domain in full, with the rest retrieved from reference TRBV29-1 and TRBJ2-5, is SAVISQKPSRDICQRGTSLTIQCQVDSQVTMMFWYRQQPGQSLTLIATANQGSEATYESGFVIDKFPISRPNLTFSTLTVSNMSPEDSSIYLCSASRGSETQYFGPGTRLLVL.

This clonotype was picked up many times. The chain recombines TRBV3-1 with TRBJ1-3, with a tentative D call TRBD1 (6 bases). Germline V CDR1 and CDR2: LGHDT, YNNKEL (reference sequence). V was pared by 0 bases and J by 0 bases, with 12 bases between. The CDR3 has 17 residues. CDR3 loop: CASSQDGTFFSGNTIYF. Written as DNA, the CDR3 is TGTGCCAGCAGCCAAGACGGGACATTCTTCTCTGGAAACACCATATATTTT.

Ten or more counts support this clonotype. The rearrangement joins TRBV7-2 to TRBJ2-7; 11 nucleotides line up with TRBD2. This CDR3 spans 14 amino acids. CDR1 and CDR2 from the germline V gene are SGHTA and FQGNSA. Unmatched junction bases numbered 2, after V lost 5 bases and J lost 2 bases. CDR3 nucleotides: TGTGCCAGCAGCCCACTAGCGGGGGCCTACGAGCAGTACTTC. Protein: CASSPLAGAYEQYF.

This clonotype was seen repeatedly, ten times or more. V gene TRBV27 combines with J gene TRBJ2-7; D uncertain. The V gene lost 0 bases and the J gene lost 1 base, with 13 bases spanning the gap. The germline CDR1 and CDR2 sequences are MNHEY and SMNVEV (reference sequence). The CDR3 extends over 16 amino acids. The CDR3 nucleotides read TGTGCCAGCAGTTTATCCCCAGCGCTAAAATCCTACGAGCAGTACTTC. Its protein is CASSLSPALKSYEQYF.

Many counts were recorded for this clonotype. The chain joins TRBV7-2 to TRBJ2-7, with 12 bases lining up with TRBD2. The trim removed 6 bases at V and 5 bases at J, leaving 8 bases unmatched. This CDR3 is built from 15 residues. The germline V gene has CDR1 SGHTA and CDR2 FQGNSA. The CDR3 reads CASSSRLAGAHEQYF. The CDR3 DNA follows: TGTGCCAGCAGTTCCCGACTAGCGGGAGCCCACGAGCAGTACTTC. Filled out from reference TRBV7-2 and TRBJ2-7, the complete variable domain reads GAGVSQSPSNKVTEKGKDVELRCDPISGHTALYWYRQSLGQGLEFLIYFQGNSAPDKSGLPSDRFSAERTGGSVSTLTIQRTQQEDSAVYLCASSSRLAGAHEQYFGPGTRLTVT.

This chain uses TRBV20-1 with TRBJ2-1, with 15 bases fitting TRBD2. CDR3 size: 16 residues. Trimming at V came to 6 bases and at J to 7 bases, leaving 10 bases not matched to a gene. Germline V gene data show CDR1 as DFQATT and CDR2 as SNEGSKA (reference sequence). CDR3 sequence reads: CSAPGGGLAGGNEQFF. DNA of the CDR3: TGCAGTGCCCCAGGAGGCGGACTAGCGGGGGGGAATGAGCAGTTCTTC.

This chain links TRBV19 with TRBJ1-2; D not resolved. CDR1 is LNHDA and CDR2 is SQIVND in the germline V gene (reference sequence). The V gene lost 3 bases and the J gene lost 5 bases, with 13 bases spanning the gap. The CDR3 sequence is 14 residues long. CDR3 region: CASSMRTVTYGYTF. CDR3 coding DNA: TGTGCCAGTAGTATGCGGACTGTCACATATGGCTACACCTTC.

V is TRBV20-1 and J is TRBJ2-7, with D possibly being TRBD2 (5 bases). Germline V lookup: CDR1 DFQATT, CDR2 SNEGSKA (reference sequence). This CDR3 is 11 amino acids long. V lost 6 bases to trimming and J lost 5 bases, with 11 bases between them. The CDR3 reads CSASHGDEQYF. CDR3 DNA: TGCAGTGCCAGCCACGGGGACGAGCAGTACTTC.

In its sample, this clonotype was seen once. Germline is not matched at one junction end, which may reflect a read error. The chain combines TRBV7-6 with TRBJ2-1; tentatively, D is TRBD2 (7 bases). The CDR3 sequence is 15 residues long. Germline CDR1 and CDR2: SGHVS and FNYEAQ. CDR3 loop: CASSPSGDYNNEKFF. The DNA of the CDR3 is TGTGCCAGCAGCCCTTCAGGGGACTATAACAATGAGAAGTTCTTC.

This chain connects TRBV12-3 or TRBV12-4 to TRBJ1-3; D gene unclear. This CDR3 has 16 amino acids. V dropped 6 bases and J dropped 0 bases, with 15 bases sitting between them. CDR3 in amino acids: CASSQNQDYSGNTIYF. The DNA of the CDR3 is TGTGCCAGCAGCCAAAACCAGGACTACTCTGGAAACACCATATATTTT.

The sample holds many counts of this clonotype. This chain uses TRBV29-1 with TRBJ2-1; 9 nucleotides agree with TRBD2. V dropped 6 bases and J dropped 9; count of bases not matched to a gene: 6. Germline-derived CDR1 and CDR2 are SQVTM and ANQGSEA. The CDR3 sequence is 12 residues long. The CDR3 loop is CSVGLALSEQFF. CDR3 DNA sequence: TGCAGCGTCGGACTAGCGTTATCTGAGCAGTTCTTC.

This clonotype was detected many times. CDR3 loop: CASSHTLPGANTQYF. The CDR3 DNA is TGCGCCAGCAGCCACACTCTGCCGGGGGCAAATACGCAGTATTTT. The genes are TRBV5-1 and TRBJ2-3; the D gene could be TRBD1 or TRBD2 (6 bases each). The CDR3 consists of 15 residues. Trimming cost V 4 bases and J 7 bases, with 19 bases left between them. Germline CDR1 reads SGHRS; CDR2 reads YFSETQ.

This clonotype was seen ten or more times. The V and J genes are TRBV12-3 or TRBV12-4 and TRBJ2-7, with 7 bases identical to TRBD2. The CDR3 has 13 residues. Trimming removed 5 bases from V and 3 bases from J; junction bases left unmatched: 4. This CDR3 reads CASSLRGGYEQYF. CDR3 bases: TGTGCCAGCAGTCTACGCGGGGGCTACGAGCAGTACTTC.